The 4 T cell receptor beta chains presented below share a single source sample, sequenced in a study of shared clonotypes between healthy human individuals. This table comes from immunoSEQ multiplex PCR, and its TCRdb copy is limited to in-frame clones, with some not included. The table records approximately 980,000 clones, around 80% of them present only once. The sequencing input was memory CD4+ T cells sorted from blood. Subset denoted: CD45RA-negative fraction. The receptors originated from a young man in good health.

The chain links TRBV6-1 to TRBJ1-1; TRBD1 matches at 8 bases. The trim removed 6 bases at V and 3 bases at J, leaving 9 bases unmatched. Germline CDR1 is MNHNS and CDR2 is SASEGT. The CDR3 has 15 residues. CDR3 protein: CASRTQTGADTEAFF. CDR3 DNA: TGTGCCAGCAGGACACAGACAGGGGCGGACACTGAAGCTTTCTTT.

This chain links TRBV6-5 with TRBJ1-2; possible D gene TRBD1, 5 bases. The CDR3 is 13 residues long. Trimming cost V 6 bases and J 3 bases, with 11 bases left between them. Germline CDR1 MNHEY, CDR2 SVGAGI. CDR3 bases: TGTGCCAGCAGCCGAAGGGGTGACTATGGCTACACCTTC. It codes for CASSRRGDYGYTF.

The chain couples TRBV28 to TRBJ2-7, with 7 bases aligning to TRBD1. This CDR3 is 13 amino acids long. The junction had 2 bases not matched to a gene; V was cut back by 5 bases and J by 1 base. Looked up from germline, CDR1 is MDHEN and CDR2 is SYDVKM. CDR3 nucleotides: TGTGCCAGCAGTCCGGGACAGTCCTACGAGCAGTACTTC. Translating it yields CASSPGQSYEQYF.

A few counts support this clone. The rearrangement joins TRBV6-6 to TRBJ1-2, with D tentatively TRBD1 (6 bases). V was cut by 5 bases and J by 5 bases, with 15 bases left in between. The CDR3 runs to 14 residues. Germline V gives CDR1 MNHNY, CDR2 SVGAGI (reference sequence). Here the CDR3 reads CASSGTGLLYGYTF. The CDR3 DNA follows: TGTGCCAGCAGTGGCACAGGGCTTCTGTATGGCTACACCTTC.